Listed below are T cell receptor beta chains from one sample, sequenced in a study of blood T cell repertoires in COVID-19. The table came from immunoSEQ multiplex PCR; TCRdb's copy has only in-frame clones and leaves some out. The sample shows 60,000 to 65,000 clones, less than 90% of them seen only once. What was sequenced was peripheral blood. The receptors originated from a man aged 60-69 years with COVID-19, enrolled during active disease. Each CDR3 is given with its conserved first and last residue. A D gene is named only where the DNA matches it firmly. Clone size is not always given. Where it is, it says once, few, many or a class for expanded clones.

clone_size	j_call	v_call	d_call	cdr3_nt	cdr3_aa
once	TRBJ2-1	TRBV2	TRBD1	TGTGCCAGCAGTGAAAGCCAGGGGGCGAACAATGAGCAGTTCTTC	CASSESQGANNEQFF
NA	TRBJ1-1	TRBV29-1	NA	TGCAGCGTTGATGGGTGGAGCAACTCGAACACTGAAGCTTTCTTT	CSVDGWSNSNTEAFF
NA	TRBJ1-5	TRBV19	TRBD1	TGTGCCAGTAGTCAGGGGGCGGGCAATCAGCCCCAGCATTTT	CASSQGAGNQPQHF
few	TRBJ2-7	TRBV19	NA	TGTGCCAGTAGTAAGGCAGCGAGCTCCTACGAGCAGTACTTC	CASSKAASSYEQYF
NA	TRBJ2-1	TRBV12-3/TRBV12-4	TRBD2	TGTGCCAGCAGTAAGGGACTAGGGAACGAGCAGTTCTTC	CASSKGLGNEQFF
NA	TRBJ1-2	TRBV5-1	TRBD1	TGCGCCAGCAGCTCCGGACAGGACTATGGCTACACCTTC	CASSSGQDYGYTF
once	TRBJ1-5	TRBV6-1	NA	TGTGCCAGCAGTGAATCGCGGGTTCAGCCCCAGCATTTT	CASSESRVQPQHF
NA	TRBJ2-1	TRBV6-4	NA	TGTGCCAACGCCGAGGGGGGAGGGCCTTCCCCCAATGAGCAGTTCTTC	CANAEGGGPSPNEQFF
NA	TRBJ2-1	TRBV14	NA	TGTGCCAGCAGCCAAACCCCAGGTGGACAACGGTTCTTC	CASSQTPGGQRFF
NA	TRBJ2-2	TRBV24-1	NA	TGTGCCACCAGTGTGATAGACACCGGGGAGCTGTTTTTT	CATSVIDTGELFF
NA	TRBJ2-5	TRBV7-3	NA	TGTGCCAGCAGCTGGTCCGGGAACCAAGAGACCCAGTACTTC	CASSWSGNQETQYF
once	TRBJ1-1	TRBV6-5	NA	TGTGCCAGCAGTTACTCAGTGGCGAACACTGAAGCTTTCTTT	CASSYSVANTEAFF
NA	TRBJ2-4	TRBV3-1/TRBV3-2	NA	TGTGCCAGCAGCCAAGATCTTGTGACAGATCCTAGGGACATTCAGTACTTC	CASSQDLVTDPRDIQYF
NA	TRBJ2-3	TRBV3-1/TRBV3-2	NA	TGTGCCAGCAGCCAAGGGGGGGGCACAGATACGCAGTATTTT	CASSQGGGTDTQYF
NA	TRBJ2-2	TRBV29-1	NA	TGCAGCGTTCAGGGTCTATCCGGGGAGCTGTTTTTT	CSVQGLSGELFF
NA	TRBJ2-2	TRBV29-1	NA	TGCAGCGTTGAATTAAACAGCCGAGCCACCGGGGAGCTGTTTTTT	CSVELNSRATGELFF
NA	TRBJ2-5	TRBV19	TRBD2	TGTGCCAGTAGTATAGTTCCGGTAGCGGGGTACCAAGAGACCCAGTACTTC	CASSIVPVAGYQETQYF
NA	TRBJ2-5	TRBV9	NA	TGTGCCAGCAGCGTAGAGGGGCAAACAGAGACCCAGTACTTC	CASSVEGQTETQYF
NA	TRBJ1-2	TRBV24-1	NA	TGTGCCACCAGTGACGGGACAATATACACCTTC	CATSDGTIYTF
NA	TRBJ2-1	TRBV28	TRBD2	TGTGCCAGCGATGAGCGGGGCGAACACAATGAGCAGTTCTTC	CASDERGEHNEQFF
NA	TRBJ1-2	TRBV30	NA	TGTGCCTGGTCCGACAGCCACTATGGCTACACCTTC	CAWSDSHYGYTF
NA	TRBJ2-2	TRBV29-1	NA	TGCAGCGTGGGGGGGCCTCGGAGGACCGGGGAGCTGTTTTTT	CSVGGPRRTGELFF
NA	TRBJ1-2	TRBV18	NA	TGTGCCAGCTCACCAAGCCCTAACTATGGCTACACCTTC	CASSPSPNYGYTF
NA	TRBJ1-2	TRBV29-1	NA	TGCAGCGTTGAAGAACGATACATTAACTATGGCTACACCTTC	CSVEERYINYGYTF
NA	TRBJ1-5	TRBV19	NA	TGTGCCAGTAGTATAGGGGAGGGGCCCCAGCATTTT	CASSIGEGPQHF
few	TRBJ1-4	TRBV6-2/TRBV6-3	NA	TGTGCCAGCAGCTATGGAGGAATAGGATTTAATGAAAAACTGTTTTTT	CASSYGGIGFNEKLFF
NA	TRBJ1-5	TRBV7-2	TRBD1	TGTGCCAGCAGCGCAAGACAGGGGAATCAGCCCCAGCATTTT	CASSARQGNQPQHF
few	TRBJ1-2	TRBV10-3	TRBD1	TGTGCCATCAGTGAGTCGACAGGGGGATTAAGAGGCTACACCTTC	CAISESTGGLRGYTF
NA	TRBJ2-5	TRBV5-1	TRBD2	TGCGCCAGCAGCTTGGGTGGTAGCGGGGAAGAGACCCAGTACTTC	CASSLGGSGEETQYF
NA	TRBJ2-1	TRBV5-4	NA	TGTGCCAGCACTCCTAGTATTAGCTCCTACAATGAGCAGTTCTTC	CASTPSISSYNEQFF
NA	TRBJ2-7	TRBV2	NA	TGTGCCAGCAGTGAAGTCAGGGGCTACGAGCAGTACTTC	CASSEVRGYEQYF
once	TRBJ2-1	TRBV15	NA	TGTGCCACCAGCACCGGCGGGGCCCCCTACAATGAGCAGTTCTTC	CATSTGGAPYNEQFF
NA	TRBJ2-3	TRBV7-6	TRBD1	TGTGCCAGCAGCTCGACAGGGGGCCCCCCCACAGATACGCAGTATTTT	CASSSTGGPPTDTQYF
NA	TRBJ1-1	TRBV7-9	NA	TGTGCCAGCAGCTTGGTGGAGTTGGTTTCTTCTGAAGCTTTCTTT	CASSLVELVSSEAFF
NA	TRBJ2-7	TRBV7-9	TRBD1	TGTGCCAGCAGCTTACAGTTGGACAGGGGGACCTACGAGCAGTACTTC	CASSLQLDRGTYEQYF
once	TRBJ2-1	TRBV9	NA	TGTGCCAGCAGCGTAACCGGACCCCAGGGTGGCAATGAGCAGTTCTTC	CASSVTGPQGGNEQFF
NA	TRBJ1-1	TRBV28	TRBD1	TGTGCCAGCAGTCCCCCCCCAGGACAGGGGGCTTACGGCACTGAAGCTTTCTTT	CASSPPPGQGAYGTEAFF
once	TRBJ1-2	TRBV28	TRBD1	TGTGCCAGCAGTTTTTTCGTGACAGGGGAGGATGGCTACACCTTC	CASSFFVTGEDGYTF
NA	TRBJ1-5	TRBV7-2	NA	TGTGCCAGCAGCACCAGGGGTAGCAATCAGCCCCAGCATTTT	CASSTRGSNQPQHF
NA	TRBJ1-2	TRBV7-6	TRBD1	TGTGCCAGCAGCCTAGGGACAGAAGCTAACTATGGCTACACCTTC	CASSLGTEANYGYTF
once	TRBJ2-5	TRBV7-6	TRBD2	TGTGCCAGCAGCTTACTGACTAGCGAACAAGAGACCCAGTACTTC	CASSLLTSEQETQYF
NA	TRBJ2-7	TRBV9	NA	TGTGCCAGTGGGGGCACCTACGAGCAGTACTTC	CASGGTYEQYF
NA	TRBJ2-5	TRBV12-5	NA	TGTGCTAGTGGTATCGGGGGAGCAGAGACCCAGTACTTC	CASGIGGAETQYF
few	TRBJ1-2	TRBV19	NA	TGTGCCAGTAGTCGGGTAGCCGGGACTAACTATGGCTACACCTTC	CASSRVAGTNYGYTF
NA	TRBJ1-3	TRBV7-6	NA	TGTGCCAGCAGCTTAGTCAGGGCTGGAGGAAACACCATATATTTT	CASSLVRAGGNTIYF
NA	TRBJ2-5	TRBV27	TRBD2	TGTGCCAGCAGTTTTCAAGCGGGAGGGCCTCCAGAGACCCAGTACTTC	CASSFQAGGPPETQYF
once	TRBJ2-5	TRBV19	TRBD2	TGTGCCAGTAGTGCAACTAGCGGGAGCATTTCGTACCAAGAGACCCAGTACTTC	CASSATSGSISYQETQYF
NA	TRBJ2-3	TRBV28	NA	TGTGCCAGCAGTTCCCATGCTGCGGGACAGCGCACAGATACGCAGTATTTT	CASSSHAAGQRTDTQYF
few	TRBJ1-1	TRBV11-2	TRBD1	TGTGCCAGCAGCTGGGACAGGGAGACTGAAGCTTTCTTT	CASSWDRETEAFF
NA	TRBJ2-3	TRBV12-5	NA	TGTGCTAGTGCCAACTCAGGGGCAGATACGCAGTATTTT	CASANSGADTQYF
NA	TRBJ2-7	TRBV28	NA	TGTGCCAGCAGTAACCAAGGAGTTCACTACGAGCAGTACTTC	CASSNQGVHYEQYF